This record looks at one TCR beta chain sequence and its context. Its antigen remains unidentified. Sequencing targeted TCR beta in T cells from blood (CD8+ and CD4+). The sample comes from a study of CD8 T cells in Susac syndrome. Study-level background: There were five or six sequenced Susac syndrome patients with active disease and 8 or 9 in remission.

RNA, at about 0.45 to 1 ug, was reverse transcribed with random hexamers. TCRdb analysed the immunoSEQ multiplex PCR reads with MiXCR anew, one entry per CDR3 protein. The data contain more than 70,000 distinct CDR3 sequences, around 94% of them singletons. Regarding the study as a whole: Clonal expansion of CD8+ cells in Susac peaked in TEMRA cells (and in active patients). The study's TCR sequencing and HLA analysis drew on a certain number of individuals. That number was acknowledged as relatively small.

This CDR3 comprises 17 residues. J lost 0 bases, V lost 3 bases, and 5 bases had no gene match. Germline V gene sequence: CDR1 SGDLS, CDR2 YYNGEE. This chain joins TRBV9 and TRBJ2-2, with TRBD1 matching over 10 bases. The clonotype was recovered from a human donor with Susac syndrome. Sequencing used CD8+ T cells from PBMCs. The CDR3 nucleotides are TGTGCCAGCAGCGACGGACAGGGGGTGGCGAACACCGGGGAGCTGTTTTTT. It is translated as CASSDGQGVANTGELFF.